This TCR beta chain was observed in a study of T cell changes during pregnancy in multiple sclerosis. Data came from immunoSEQ multiplex PCR; TCRdb stores just in-frame clones and leaves some out. The sample comprises around 53,000 clones, 80% to 95% of which are singletons, and about 0.64% rests with the top ten. This clone was seen a handful of times. Germline CDR1 LNHDA, CDR2 SQIVND (reference sequence). This CDR3 region has 14 residues. Trimming at V came to 2 bases and at J to 7 bases, leaving 6 bases not matched to a gene. The chain employs TRBV19 and TRBJ1-1; 8 bases align to TRBD1. The sequence was obtained from a female donor with multiple sclerosis, enrolled in a pregnancy study. The material sequenced was CD4+ T cells from peripheral blood mononuclear cells, taken after pregnancy. The CDR3: CASSIMTGAHEAFF. The CDR3 DNA sequence: TGTGCCAGTAGTATAATGACAGGGGCGCATGAAGCTTTCTTT.